Below are 2 T cell receptor beta chains sequenced from a single sample in a study of preoperative IRX-2 immunotherapy in early breast cancer. The treatment denotes: preoperative locoregional IRX-2 cytokine immunotherapy. Data came from immunoSEQ multiplex PCR; TCRdb stores just in-frame clones and leaves some out. The table includes a few thousand clones, about four fifths detected once. Sequencing used tumor tissue, obtained after IRX-2 immunotherapy. The receptors were sampled from a human donor with breast cancer.

V gene TRBV29-1 combines with J gene TRBJ1-5; D call uncertain. V was pared by 4 bases and J by 0 bases, with 7 bases between. The CDR3 runs 13 residues. Germline lookup yields CDR1 SQVTM and CDR2 ANQGSEA. CDR3 in DNA: TGCAGCGTTGGATGGTCTAGCAATCAGCCCCAGCATTTT. Amino acids: CSVGWSSNQPQHF.

The chain recombines TRBV7-1 with TRBJ2-1, with D possibly matching TRBD2 (6 bases). TRBV7-1 is recorded as an ORF, its role being uncertain. The CDR3 spans 13 residues. The V and J ends lost 3 bases and 7 bases respectively, with 10 bases between them. CDR3 in amino acids: CASSSEGWNEQFF. In DNA form, the CDR3 reads TGTGCCAGCAGCTCGGAGGGGTGGAATGAGCAGTTCTTC.